The clone carrying this TCR beta chain was observed at least ten times. Antigen: not known. These data originate in a study of human T cells and chemical hapten exposure. For the study at large: The sensitizing agent was 2% DPC, placed on roughly 2 cm by roughly 2 cm of upper inner arm skin.

Time point reported: patch test 1, 2 weeks after DPC sensitization. Treatment noted: therapeutic diphenylcyclopropenone sensitization with weekly scalp DPC. Authors' data handling: Samples contained a median of approximately 100,000 TCRs, with a range of 23,224 to 690,600. TCRdb itself ran the RACE reads through MiXCR, one entry per CDR3 protein. The V and J calls come from TCRdb's annotation, not from the publication. The sample includes some 400,000 distinct CDR3 sequences, roughly 5% of them seen just once. The CDR3 spans 13 residues. Germline lookup yields CDR1 MNHEY and CDR2 SMNVEV (reference sequence). V lost 5 bases and J 9 bases, leaving 11 bases between the germline ends. Study findings and constraints: After DPC sensitization, TCRs above 1 in 1000 frequency showed no change.

The TCR comes from a woman aged 50 to 65 with alopecia areata. Some clones in this sample may be carry-over from other donors' samples. Sequenced material: whole blood, taken in connection with sensitization to the hapten diphenylcyclopropenone (DPC). The V and J genes are TRBV27 and TRBJ1-6; D is possibly TRBD1 (5 bases). CDR3 coding DNA: TGTGCCAGCAGTGTCCGGACATCTTCACCCCTCCACTTT. This sequence encodes CASSVRTSSPLHF.